These 27 T cell receptor beta chains were all obtained from the same sample, sequenced in a study of blood T cell repertoires in COVID-19. Clones were sequenced by immunoSEQ multiplex PCR, and TCRdb holds only the in-frame ones, with some missing. The profile shows around 250,000 clones, roughly nine tenths of them singletons. Sequencing was done on a sample of peripheral blood. The receptors were sampled from a woman between 40 and 55 years old who had recovered from COVID-19.

The CDR3 nucleotides read TGTGCCAGCAGACTCACTAGCGGGGACTACAATGAGCAGTTCTTC. Residues: CASRLTSGDYNEQFF. V is TRBV6-5 and J is TRBJ2-1, with 10 bases matching TRBD2. This CDR3 comprises 15 residues. The J segment lost 3 bases and the V segment lost 6 bases, leaving 5 bases of the junction unmatched. Germline V CDR1 and CDR2: MNHEY, SVGAGI.

The rearrangement uses TRBV19 and TRBJ2-1; 7 bases map to TRBD2. Germline V gene data show CDR1 as LNHDA and CDR2 as SQIVND (reference sequence). The V segment lost 0 bases and the J segment 2 bases; nucleotides outside the gene matches: 4. CDR3 length: 16 residues. CDR3 in DNA: TGTGCCAGTAGTATAGAGCGGGGGAACGCCTACAATGAGCAGTTCTTC. It codes for CASSIERGNAYNEQFF.

The chain links TRBV4-2 to TRBJ1-6; tentative D call: TRBD1 (5 bases). The CDR3 has 17 residues. Germline CDR1 and CDR2: LGHNA and YNFKEQ. V was shortened by 2 bases and J by 3 bases, with 14 bases between the two germline ends. CDR3 in amino acids: CASSQSGPALYNSPLHF. CDR3 nucleotide sequence: TGTGCCAGCAGCCAATCAGGGCCGGCCCTCTATAATTCACCCCTCCACTTT.

The rearrangement joins TRBV6-5 to TRBJ1-2, with D possibly TRBD1 on 5 matching bases. The V and J ends lost 6 bases and 8 bases respectively, with 16 bases between them. The germline gives CDR1 MNHEY, CDR2 SVGAGI. The CDR3 totals 13 residues. CDR3 region: CASRAEGVGGYTF. As DNA, the CDR3 is TGTGCCAGCAGGGCCGAAGGGGTAGGCGGCTACACCTTC.

The rearrangement uses TRBV12-3 or TRBV12-4 and TRBJ2-7; D is perhaps TRBD2 (5 bases). V was pared by 1 base and J by 2 bases, with 6 bases between. The CDR3 runs to 13 residues. The CDR3 region has the DNA TGTGCCAGCAGTTTAGACGGGACCTACGAGCAGTACTTC. It translates to CASSLDGTYEQYF.

V and J are TRBV6-5 and TRBJ2-1, with 10 nucleotides matching TRBD2. The CDR3 is made up of 15 amino acids. J lost 4 bases, V lost 6 bases, and 6 bases had no gene match. The germline gives CDR1 MNHEY, CDR2 SVGAGI. The CDR3 here is CASRITSGVYNEQFF. DNA of the CDR3: TGTGCCAGCAGAATTACTAGCGGGGTATACAATGAGCAGTTCTTC.

V gene TRBV19 combines with J gene TRBJ2-1, with 8 nucleotides matching TRBD1. The CDR3 consists of 14 residues. Germline V lookup: CDR1 LNHDA, CDR2 SQIVND (reference sequence). After removal of 3 bases from V and 9 bases from J, the junction contained 7 bases not matched to a gene. The CDR3 region is CASSISRDRTEQFF. The CDR3 nucleotides read TGTGCCAGTAGTATTAGCCGGGACAGGACTGAGCAGTTCTTC.

The V call is TRBV7-9, the J call TRBJ2-3; D possibly corresponds to TRBD2 (6 bases). CDR3 size: 15 residues. Trimming cost V 6 bases and J 0 bases, with 13 bases left between them. Per the germline V gene, CDR1 is SEHNR and CDR2 is FQNEAQ (reference sequence). CDR3: CASSPAGYSTDTQYF. CDR3 in DNA: TGTGCCAGCAGTCCGGCGGGATATAGCACAGATACGCAGTATTTT.

This chain joins TRBV12-3 or TRBV12-4 and TRBJ2-2; D may be TRBD2 (6 bases). V was shortened by 3 bases and J by 13 bases, with 12 bases between the two germline ends. The CDR3 has 12 amino acids. Here the CDR3 DNA reads TGTGCCAGCAGTTTTGGGGACTCGGGGCTGTTTTTT. Translating it yields CASSFGDSGLFF.

The chain couples TRBV19 to TRBJ1-5; D call uncertain. The CDR3 spans 13 residues. V lost 1 base, J lost 2 bases, and 3 bases lay in between. The V gene's germline CDR1 is LNHDA and CDR2 SQIVND (reference sequence). CDR3 in DNA: TGTGCCAGTAGTATAGTCGGCAATCAGCCCCAGCATTTT. Protein sequence: CASSIVGNQPQHF.

This sequence joins TRBV7-9 and TRBJ2-5; 7 bases map to TRBD2. Germline V gene lookup returns CDR1 SEHNR and CDR2 FQNEAQ (reference sequence). This CDR3 is 17 amino acids long. V shed 5 bases and J 1 base; nucleotides not matched to a gene: 13. DNA for the CDR3: TGTGCCAGCAGCACGAGTCGGGCTAGCGGTACCCAAGAGACCCAGTACTTC. This codes for CASSTSRASGTQETQYF.

The rearrangement joins TRBV7-2 to TRBJ2-1; 7 bases align to TRBD2. The CDR3 spans 19 residues. The ends lost 0 bases at V and 5 bases at J; junction bases unmatched: 16. In germline, CDR1 is SGHTA, CDR2 FQGNSA. CDR3 region: CASSLATRLTSVVDNEQFF. The CDR3, as DNA: TGTGCCAGCAGCTTAGCGACAAGGCTAACTAGCGTTGTAGACAATGAGCAGTTCTTC.

V gene TRBV29-1 combines with J gene TRBJ2-1; TRBD2 matches at 13 bases. Per germline, CDR1 SQVTM and CDR2 ANQGSEA. Trimming removed 3 bases from V and 8 bases from J; junction bases left unmatched: 7. The CDR3 is made up of 15 amino acids. CDR3 amino acids: CSVDLRTSGRYEQFF. CDR3 nucleotides: TGCAGCGTTGACTTACGGACTAGCGGGAGATATGAGCAGTTCTTC.

This chain joins TRBV10-3 and TRBJ2-1; 7 bases are shared with TRBD1. Germline V gene data show CDR1 as ENHRY and CDR2 as SYGVKD. The CDR3 length is 14 residues. Unmatched junction bases numbered 8, after V lost 8 bases and J lost 4 bases. The CDR3 DNA is TGTGCCATCTCGGGACAGACCGTTTACAATGAGCAGTTCTTC. Its translation is CAISGQTVYNEQFF.

This clone was found a few times. The chain carries TRBV30 and TRBJ1-1; D is undetermined. Germline-derived CDR1 and CDR2 are GTSNPN and SVGIG (reference sequence). V dropped 0 bases and J dropped 4 bases, with 3 bases sitting between them. This CDR3 has 11 residues. The CDR3 coding sequence is TGTGCCTGGAGTGTACTCACTGAAGCTTTCTTT. Translation: CAWSVLTEAFF. Supplemented by reference TRBV30 and TRBJ1-1, the full variable domain reads SQTIHQWPATLVQPVGSPLSLECTVEGTSNPNLYWYRQAAGRGLQLLFYSVGIGQISSEVPQNLSASRPQDRQFILSSKKLLLSDSGFYLCAWSVLTEAFFGQGTRLTVV.

The chain uses TRBV2 and TRBJ2-7; D is perhaps TRBD2 (5 bases). Germline V CDR1 and CDR2: SNHLY, FYNNEI. Trimming cost V 5 bases and J 3 bases, with 17 bases left between them. CDR3 size: 15 residues. The CDR3 DNA follows: TGTGCCAGCAGTCGGACTGCGTTTGACCGCTACGAGCAGTACTTC. Translating gives CASSRTAFDRYEQYF. Using reference TRBV2 and TRBJ2-7 for the parts outside the CDR3, the full variable domain is EPEVTQTPSHQVTQMGQEVILRCVPISNHLYFYWYRQILGQKVEFLVSFYNNEISEKSEIFDDQFSVERPDGSNFTLKIRSTKLEDSAMYFCASSRTAFDRYEQYFGPGTRLTVT.

This chain uses TRBV6-4 with TRBJ2-3; D remains ambiguous. The CDR3 sequence is 15 residues long. Trimming pared 0 bases from V and 0 bases from J, leaving 7 bases between. The V gene's germline CDR1 is MRHNA and CDR2 SNTAGT. This CDR3 is CASSDSAASTDTQYF. The DNA of the CDR3 is TGTGCCAGCAGTGACTCGGCGGCTAGCACAGATACGCAGTATTTT.

The chain couples TRBV18 to TRBJ1-1; 10 bases map to TRBD1. The germline V gene encodes CDR1 KGHSH and CDR2 LQKENI. The J segment lost 5 bases and the V segment lost 3 bases, leaving 12 bases of the junction unmatched. The CDR3 totals 17 residues. DNA for the CDR3: TGTGCCAGCTCACCCTCAGTGCCGGGACAGGGGATGACTGAAGCTTTCTTT. This translates into CASSPSVPGQGMTEAFF.

For this clone: At one end the junction does not follow the germline gene, possibly because of a read error. The chain carries TRBV28 and TRBJ2-7; no clear D gene. This CDR3 region has 14 residues. Looked up from germline, CDR1 is MDHEN and CDR2 is SYDVKM. The CDR3 DNA sequence: TGTGCCAGCAGCCAGAGGAGCCAGTCCTCCGAGCAGTACTTC. It specifies CASSQRSQSSEQYF.

This chain uses TRBV5-4 with TRBJ2-1; 11 nucleotides align to TRBD2. Germline loops: CDR1 SGHNT, CDR2 YYREEE (reference sequence). The CDR3 length is 17 residues. Trimming at V came to 3 bases and at J to 0 bases, leaving 5 bases not matched to a gene. As DNA, the CDR3 is TGTGCCAGCAGCTCCGGACTAGCGGGTAGCTCCTACAATGAGCAGTTCTTC. Amino acid sequence: CASSSGLAGSSYNEQFF.

The V gene is TRBV7-2, the J gene TRBJ2-7; TRBD2 aligns across 14 bases. The V segment lost 1 base and the J segment 5 bases; nucleotides outside the gene matches: 13. CDR1 and CDR2 (germline): SGHTA, FQGNSA. CDR3 size: 19 residues. The CDR3 spells CASSLESPGLAGALHEQYF. The CDR3 region has the DNA TGTGCCAGCAGCTTAGAATCTCCGGGACTAGCGGGAGCTCTCCACGAGCAGTACTTC.

This rearrangement joins TRBV12-3 or TRBV12-4 to TRBJ1-2, with a weak D call TRBD1 (5 bases). The CDR3 is made up of 13 amino acids. V lost 6 bases and J 5 bases, leaving 13 bases between the germline ends. The chain's CDR3 is CASSPGRGYGYTF. CDR3 coding DNA: TGTGCCAGCAGCCCGGGACGGGGGTATGGCTACACCTTC.

The chain recombines TRBV30 with TRBJ1-3, with a tentative D call TRBD1 (5 bases). Trimming pared 3 bases from V and 2 bases from J, leaving 11 bases between. Per the germline V gene, CDR1 is GTSNPN and CDR2 is SVGIG (reference sequence). The CDR3 runs to 14 residues. As DNA, the CDR3 is TGTGCCTGGAGCCCCCAGGGTACTGGAAACACCATATATTTT. Its protein product is CAWSPQGTGNTIYF.

The chain is built from TRBV7-5 and TRBJ2-1; the D call TRBD2 from the table was never checked on the DNA. TRBV7-5 corresponds to a pseudogene. This CDR3 is built from 17 residues. The CDR3 loop is CVRSFLAGGGPYNEQFF. In nucleotides, the CDR3 is TGTGTCAGAAGCTTTCTCGCGGGAGGAGGCCCCTACAATGAGCAGTTCTTC.

This rearrangement joins TRBV7-2 to TRBJ2-1, with D perhaps matching TRBD2 (6 bases). The CDR3 is 14 amino acids. Trimming took off 3 bases at V and 8 bases at J, with 14 bases between the two ends. The germline gives CDR1 SGHTA, CDR2 FQGNSA. Here the CDR3 reads CASSFAGRMDEQFF. The CDR3 nucleotides read TGTGCCAGCAGCTTCGCGGGACGGATGGATGAGCAGTTCTTC.

The genes are TRBV18 and TRBJ2-1; 13 bases match TRBD2. The V gene end was trimmed by 7 bases and the J gene end by 7 bases; junction bases not matched to a gene: 13. This CDR3 has 17 residues. Per the germline V gene, CDR1 is KGHSH and CDR2 is LQKENI. DNA for the CDR3: TGTGCCAGCTTAACCGGGACTAGCGGGAATCTGCCGAATGAGCAGTTCTTC. Translation gives CASLTGTSGNLPNEQFF.

The chain joins TRBV4-2 to TRBJ2-3; possibly TRBD2 for D (5 bases). The V and J ends lost 0 bases and 5 bases respectively, with 9 bases between them. The germline CDR1 and CDR2 sequences are LGHNA and YNFKEQ. The CDR3 runs 14 residues. The CDR3 nucleotides read TGTGCCAGCAGCCAAGATGAGGGTCGAGATACGCAGTATTTT. This codes for CASSQDEGRDTQYF.